The clone carrying this T cell receptor beta chain has a count of ten or more. The antigen is not known. The sample comes from a study of T cells in Graves' hyperthyroidism and ophthalmopathy. V shed 2 bases, J shed 0 bases, and the junction held 16 bases outside the gene matches. This CDR3 is built from 20 residues. Germline V gives CDR1 MGHDK, CDR2 SYGVNS. Study-wide results and caveats: Ophthalmopathy was separated from stable hyperthyroidism by a 13 V-J model.

Researchers amplified the TCR beta CDR3 regions from RNA transcripts. Carried out on the TCR CDR3, a first-round RT-PCR used the HTBI primer set. Each CDR3 protein gets one entry after TCRdb re-called the multiplex PCR reads with MiXCR. Altogether around 200,000 distinct CDR3 sequences are present, about 15% being singletons, with the ten largest covering about 31%. The origin of this receptor is a woman in her fifties or sixties with Graves' hyperthyroidism. V gene TRBV25-1 combines with J gene TRBJ1-5, with 7 bases aligning to TRBD1. Source material: blood. CDR3 loop: CASSEAGTDIGAISNQPQHF. The CDR3 DNA reads as TGTGCCAGCAGTGAAGCGGGGACAGACATTGGGGCAATTAGCAATCAGCCCCAGCATTTT.